Here is one T cell receptor (beta chain) with its context. The data stem from a study of blood T cell repertoires in COVID-19. Across the whole study: Donors in the United States, Italy and Spain gave samples during acute or convalescent COVID-19.

Some clones are missing from TCRdb's copy, which holds only in-frame ones; the method was immunoSEQ multiplex PCR. The sample lists around 140,000 clones, approximately 90% seen once, with 0.9% to 0.95% in the top ten. Trimming at V came to 5 bases and at J to 7 bases, leaving 14 bases not matched to a gene. There are 18 residues in the CDR3. Germline values: CDR1 MNHNY, CDR2 SVGAGI (reference sequence). The V and J genes are TRBV6-6 and TRBJ1-4; 12 bases fit TRBD1. Material: peripheral blood. The receptor comes from a woman in her fifties or sixties with acute or convalescent COVID-19. CDR3 protein: CASSRPTGTGGEVEKLFF. CDR3 bases: TGTGCCAGCAGTCGGCCAACCGGGACAGGGGGCGAGGTTGAAAAACTGTTTTTT.